The clone carrying this TCR beta chain has a count of ten or more. Its antigen is undetermined. A template switching step contributed a universal primer site, while unique molecular identifiers were present in the cDNA. Using its own MiXCR run on the 5' RACE reads, TCRdb lists one record per CDR3 protein. The sample lists about 520,000 distinct CDR3 sequences, roughly a fifth occurring once. These data are taken from a study of identical twins. The study's findings and limits: Part of the zero-insertion signal could reflect confounding by invariant MAIT and iNKT cells.

CDR1 is DFQATT and CDR2 is SNEGSKA in the germline V gene (reference sequence). This CDR3 region has 17 residues. J lost 4 bases, V lost 1 base, and 8 bases had no gene match. These data also featured in a second study, about T cells expressing NK-cell markers. This second report adds: The leading position in the CD3+CD56-NKG2C+ fraction of several donors also went to these clonotypes.

The rearrangement joins TRBV20-1 to TRBJ2-2, with 11 bases aligning to TRBD2. The sequence was collected from a woman aged 18-29 years in good health. The sequenced sample consisted of CD4+ T cells sorted from blood. The CDR3 region has the DNA TGCAGTGCTAGAGTGCCACTAGCGGGGGCGTTCACCGGGGAGCTGTTTTTT. It codes for CSARVPLAGAFTGELFF.